This TCR beta chain emerged from a study of cytomegalovirus exposure and HLA in healthy donors. Looking at the study overall: It was reported in a later analysis that the same platform had been used for the approximately 120 validation repertoires as for the 666 first-cohort repertoires.

Germline V gene sequence: CDR1 SGHTA, CDR2 FQGTGA. This CDR3 has 13 amino acids. The V gene end was trimmed by 4 bases and the J gene end by 6 bases; junction bases not matched to a gene: 2. Profiling relied on immunoSEQ multiplex PCR, and the TCRdb table lists in-frame clones only, not all of them. Of roughly 130,000 clones in the sample, around nine tenths were seen once. The sample was PBMCs. The TCR comes from a man aged 30 to 39 in good health and CMV-seronegative. The chain links TRBV7-3 to TRBJ1-2; the match to TRBD1 covers 10 bases. Here the CDR3 DNA reads TGTGCCAGCAGCTCAGGACAGGGGGATGGCTACACCTTC. This encodes CASSSGQGDGYTF.